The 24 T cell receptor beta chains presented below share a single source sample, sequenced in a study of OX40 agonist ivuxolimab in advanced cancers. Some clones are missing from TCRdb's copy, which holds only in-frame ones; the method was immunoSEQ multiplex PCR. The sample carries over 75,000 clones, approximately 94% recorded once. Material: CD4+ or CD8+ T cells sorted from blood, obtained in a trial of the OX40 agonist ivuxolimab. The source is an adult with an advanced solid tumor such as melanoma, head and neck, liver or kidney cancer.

The CDR3, as DNA: TGTGCCAGCAGTACGACAGGGGGCCAGCAGCCCCAGCATTTT. It codes for CASSTTGGQQPQHF. The chain links TRBV27 to TRBJ1-5, with 10 bases lining up with TRBD1. Germline-derived CDR1 and CDR2 are MNHEY and SMNVEV (reference sequence). This CDR3 is built from 14 residues. After removal of 5 bases from V and 7 bases from J, the junction contained 5 bases not matched to a gene.

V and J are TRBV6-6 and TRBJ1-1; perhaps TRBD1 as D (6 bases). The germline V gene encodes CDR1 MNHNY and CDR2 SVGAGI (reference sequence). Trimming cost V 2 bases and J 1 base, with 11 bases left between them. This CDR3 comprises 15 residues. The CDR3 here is CASSYQGRGNTEAFF. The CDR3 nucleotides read TGTGCCAGCAGTTACCAGGGGAGGGGGAACACTGAAGCTTTCTTT.

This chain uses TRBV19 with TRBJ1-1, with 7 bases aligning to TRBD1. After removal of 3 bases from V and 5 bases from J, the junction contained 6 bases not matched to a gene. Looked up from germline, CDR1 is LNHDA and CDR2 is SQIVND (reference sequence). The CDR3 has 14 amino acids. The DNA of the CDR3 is TGTGCCAGTAGTATCTCCTCGACAGGGACTGAAGCTTTCTTT. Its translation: CASSISSTGTEAFF.

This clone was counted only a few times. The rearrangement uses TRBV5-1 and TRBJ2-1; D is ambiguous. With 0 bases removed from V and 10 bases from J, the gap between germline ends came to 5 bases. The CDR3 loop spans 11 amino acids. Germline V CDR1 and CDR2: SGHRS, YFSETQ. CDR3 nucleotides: TGCGCCAGCAGCTTGGCAAGGGAGCAGTTCTTC. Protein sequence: CASSLAREQFF.

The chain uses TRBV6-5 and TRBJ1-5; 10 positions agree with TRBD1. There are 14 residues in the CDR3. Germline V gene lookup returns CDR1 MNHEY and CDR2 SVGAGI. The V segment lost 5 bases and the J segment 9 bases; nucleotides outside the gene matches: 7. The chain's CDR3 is CASSDRGPTRPQHF. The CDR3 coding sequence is TGTGCCAGCAGTGACAGGGGGCCCACGAGGCCCCAGCATTTT.

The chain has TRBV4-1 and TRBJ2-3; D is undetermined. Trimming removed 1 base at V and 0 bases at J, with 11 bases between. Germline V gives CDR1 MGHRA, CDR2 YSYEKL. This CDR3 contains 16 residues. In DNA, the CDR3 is TGCGCCAGCAGCCAAGGTTCGGAAATTAGCACAGATACGCAGTATTTT. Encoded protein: CASSQGSEISTDTQYF.

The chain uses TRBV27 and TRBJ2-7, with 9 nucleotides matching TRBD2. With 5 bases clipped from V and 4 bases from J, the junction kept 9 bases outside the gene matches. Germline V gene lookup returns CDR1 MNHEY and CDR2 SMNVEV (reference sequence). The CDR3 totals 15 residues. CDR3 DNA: TGTGCCAGCAGTGCAACTCCCGGACTAGCGTACGAGCAGTACTTC. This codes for CASSATPGLAYEQYF.

CDR3 sequence (DNA): TGTGCCAGCAGCTCATCGAGCTCTGAAGCTTTCTTT. The encoded protein is CASSSSSSEAFF. The J gene is TRBJ1-1, the V gene TRBV7-2; D unresolved. V gave up 4 bases and J gave up 6 bases, with 9 bases separating them. Germline lookup yields CDR1 SGHTA and CDR2 FQGNSA. This CDR3 is built from 12 residues.

CDR3: CASSGDRLGSSSYEQYF. CDR3 DNA sequence: TGTGCCAGCAGCGGGGACAGATTGGGTTCCAGCTCCTACGAGCAGTACTTC. The V call is TRBV7-9, the J call TRBJ2-7, with 7 positions matching TRBD1. The CDR3 is 17 residues long. CDR1 and CDR2 (germline): SEHNR, FQNEAQ (reference sequence). V shed 5 bases, J shed 0 bases, and the junction held 13 bases outside the gene matches.

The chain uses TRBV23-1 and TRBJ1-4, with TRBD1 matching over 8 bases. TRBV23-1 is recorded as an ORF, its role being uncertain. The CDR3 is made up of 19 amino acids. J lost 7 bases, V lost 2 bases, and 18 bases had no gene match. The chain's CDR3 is CASSQRWDRSTRGSEKLFF. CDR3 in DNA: TGCGCCAGCAGTCAACGCTGGGACAGGTCGACCCGAGGAAGTGAAAAACTGTTTTTT.

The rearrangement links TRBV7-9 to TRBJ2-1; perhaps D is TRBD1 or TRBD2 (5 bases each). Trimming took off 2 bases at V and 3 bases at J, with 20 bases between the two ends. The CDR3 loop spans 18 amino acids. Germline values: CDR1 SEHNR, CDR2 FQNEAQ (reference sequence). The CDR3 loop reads CASSLNYREGTLYNEQFF. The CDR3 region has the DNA TGTGCCAGCAGCTTAAATTATCGAGAGGGGACCCTCTACAATGAGCAGTTCTTC.

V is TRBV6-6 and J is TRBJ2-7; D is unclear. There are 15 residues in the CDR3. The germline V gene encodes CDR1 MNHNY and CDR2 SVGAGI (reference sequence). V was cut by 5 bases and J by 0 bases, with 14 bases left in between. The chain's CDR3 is CASSLTILSSYEQYF. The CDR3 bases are TGTGCCAGCAGTCTTACTATCTTAAGCTCCTACGAGCAGTACTTC.

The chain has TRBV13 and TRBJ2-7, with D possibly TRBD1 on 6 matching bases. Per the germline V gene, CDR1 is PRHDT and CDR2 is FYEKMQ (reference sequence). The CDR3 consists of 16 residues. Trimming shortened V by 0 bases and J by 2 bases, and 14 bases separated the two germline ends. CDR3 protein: CASSLGRQVVPYEQYF. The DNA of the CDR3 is TGTGCCAGCAGCTTAGGACGACAGGTCGTCCCCTACGAGCAGTACTTC.

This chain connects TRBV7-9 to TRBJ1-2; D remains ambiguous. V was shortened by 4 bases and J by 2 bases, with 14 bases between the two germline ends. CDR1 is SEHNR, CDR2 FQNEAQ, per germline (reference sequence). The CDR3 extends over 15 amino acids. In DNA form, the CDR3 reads TGTGCCAGCAGCTCCTCCGGAGCCTTAAACTATGGCTACACCTTC. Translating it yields CASSSSGALNYGYTF.

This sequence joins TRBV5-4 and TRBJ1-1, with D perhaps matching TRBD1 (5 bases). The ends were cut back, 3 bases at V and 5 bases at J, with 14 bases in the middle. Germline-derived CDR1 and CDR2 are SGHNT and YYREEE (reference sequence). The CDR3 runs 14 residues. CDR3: CASSSLGGGTEAFF. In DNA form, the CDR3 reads TGTGCCAGCAGCTCGCTCGGGGGGGGGACTGAAGCTTTCTTT.

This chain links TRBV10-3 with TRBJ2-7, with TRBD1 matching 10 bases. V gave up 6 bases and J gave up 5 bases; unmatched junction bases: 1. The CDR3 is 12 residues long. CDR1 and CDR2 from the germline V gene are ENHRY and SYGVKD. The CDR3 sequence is CAIRTGGHEQYF. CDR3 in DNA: TGTGCCATCAGGACAGGGGGCCACGAGCAGTACTTC.

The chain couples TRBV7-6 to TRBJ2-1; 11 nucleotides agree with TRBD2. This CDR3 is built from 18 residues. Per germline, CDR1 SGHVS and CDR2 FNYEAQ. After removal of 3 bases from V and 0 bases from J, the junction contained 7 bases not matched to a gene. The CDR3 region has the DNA TGTGCCAGCAGCTTCAGAATAGCGGGAGGGAGCTCCTACAATGAGCAGTTCTTC. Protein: CASSFRIAGGSSYNEQFF. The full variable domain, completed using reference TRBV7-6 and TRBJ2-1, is GAGVSQSPRYKVTKRGQDVALRCDPISGHVSLYWYRQALGQGPEFLTYFNYEAQQDKSGLPNDRFSAERPEGSISTLTIQRTEQRDSAMYRCASSFRIAGGSSYNEQFFGPGTRLTVL.

The CDR3 is CASSYGTVPSYEQYF. The CDR3 bases are TGTGCCAGCAGTTACGGGACAGTCCCTTCCTACGAGCAGTACTTC. The chain uses TRBV6-5 and TRBJ2-7, with 7 nucleotides matching TRBD1. The CDR3 length is 15 residues. The J segment lost 1 base and the V segment lost 2 bases, leaving 5 bases of the junction unmatched. The germline gives CDR1 MNHEY, CDR2 SVGAGI.

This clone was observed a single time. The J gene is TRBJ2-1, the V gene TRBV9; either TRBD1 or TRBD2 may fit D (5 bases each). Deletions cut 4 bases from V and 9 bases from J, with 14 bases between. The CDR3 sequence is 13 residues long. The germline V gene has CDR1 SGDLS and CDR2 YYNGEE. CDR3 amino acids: CASSTTTGREQFF. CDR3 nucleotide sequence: TGTGCCAGCAGCACCACTACGGGGCGTGAGCAGTTCTTC.

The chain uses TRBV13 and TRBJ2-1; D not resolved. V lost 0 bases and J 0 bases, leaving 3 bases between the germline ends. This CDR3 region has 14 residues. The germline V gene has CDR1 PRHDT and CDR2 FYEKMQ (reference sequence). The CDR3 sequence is CASSLGSSYNEQFF. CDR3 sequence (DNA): TGTGCCAGCAGCTTAGGGAGCTCCTACAATGAGCAGTTCTTC. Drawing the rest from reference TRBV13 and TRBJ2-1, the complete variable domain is AAGVIQSPRHLIKEKRETATLKCYPIPRHDTVYWYQQGPGQDPQFLISFYEKMQSDKGSIPDRFSAQQFSDYHSELNMSSLELGDSALYFCASSLGSSYNEQFFGPGTRLTVL.

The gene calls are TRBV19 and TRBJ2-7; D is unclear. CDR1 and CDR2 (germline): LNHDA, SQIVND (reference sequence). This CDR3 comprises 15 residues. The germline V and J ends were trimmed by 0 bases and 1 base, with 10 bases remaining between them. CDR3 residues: CASSIDLGESYEQYF. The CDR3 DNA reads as TGTGCCAGTAGTATAGATCTCGGCGAGTCCTACGAGCAGTACTTC.

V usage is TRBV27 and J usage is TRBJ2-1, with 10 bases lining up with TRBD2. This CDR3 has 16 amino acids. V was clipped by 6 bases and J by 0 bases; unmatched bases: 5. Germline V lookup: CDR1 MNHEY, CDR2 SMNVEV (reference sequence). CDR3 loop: CASRVSGGSSYNEQFF. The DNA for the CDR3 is TGTGCCAGCAGGGTTAGCGGGGGGAGCTCCTACAATGAGCAGTTCTTC.

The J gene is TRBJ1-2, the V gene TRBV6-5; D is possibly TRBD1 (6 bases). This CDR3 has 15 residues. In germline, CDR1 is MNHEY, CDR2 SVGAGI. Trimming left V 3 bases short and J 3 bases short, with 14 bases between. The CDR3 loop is CASSYGLRGDYGYTF. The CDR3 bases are TGTGCCAGCAGTTATGGCCTTAGGGGGGACTATGGCTACACCTTC.

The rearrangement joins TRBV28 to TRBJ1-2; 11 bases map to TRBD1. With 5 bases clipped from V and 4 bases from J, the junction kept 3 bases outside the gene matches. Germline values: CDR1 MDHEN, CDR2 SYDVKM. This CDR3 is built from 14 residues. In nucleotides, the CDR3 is TGTGCCAGCAGTGAAGGGACAGGGGGCTATGGCTACACCTTC. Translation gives CASSEGTGGYGYTF.